This TCR beta chain was profiled in a study of blood T cell repertoires in COVID-19 (dated by TCRdb to 2018 to 2021). As for the study more broadly: Samples from collaborators originated in the United States, Italy and Spain and spanned both the acute and convalescent phases of COVID-19. The prospective study material was composed of cDNA or gDNA derived from T cells, B-cell-depleted T cells, or PBMCs. The samples were drawn from the first 160 participants of the ongoing ImmuneRACE study and from 1,254 subjects provided by 6 global collaborators. Sample metadata almost always included a de-identified subject ID, COVID-19 status, age in years and sex. The repertoires were released in a freely available public database meant as a resource for research on the immune response to SARS-CoV-2. Where HLA class I and class II types were available, the types were taken from metadata supplied by the sample provider, not from assay-based typing. Subjects who had been exposed to COVID-19, were actively infected with it, or had recovered from it provided the deeply sampled blood TCRbeta repertoires that made up the dataset.

Of note for this clone: Its antigen has not been determined. No much larger clonotype is one base removed from it; base qualities were not supplied. The identical CDR3 is also encoded by other nucleotide sequences in the sample.

In the prospective study, participants were 18 to 89 years old, resided in 24 geographic areas of the United States, and were enrolled through a virtual design. In the prospective study, participants were assigned to cohorts based on the clinical history participants reported in a screening survey and a study questionnaire. In the prospective study, mobile phlebotomists collected whole blood, serum and a nasopharyngeal or oropharyngeal swab from each participant. Over a roughly 2-month period, participants in the prospective study had the option of providing additional blood draws and questionnaires. Before DNA extraction, prospective study blood samples were shipped either frozen or at room temperature. The immunoSEQ Assay, a bias-controlled multiplex PCR, was used to amplify TCRbeta CDR3 regions from genomic DNA. Per the original workflow: The number of nucleated cells in each sample was estimated from the amplification of reference gene primers within the assay. Sequence reads were collapsed and filtered to measure the absolute abundance of every unique TCRbeta CDR3 rearrangement. For each sample, productive Simpson clonality was calculated as the square root of Simpson's diversity index over productive rearrangements. TCRdb mirrors the immuneACCESS table, restricted to in-frame sequences. Some clones are absent from its copies; in checked studies, under half trace to an unresolved V gene, and the reason for the others is unknown. That table supplies the V and J calls and clone size; D and trimming were determined from the DNA. The sample contains more than 110,000 clones, approximately 81% of them found a single time. The top ten clones comprise about 5.5% of the sample.

The study at large found these results: The quantity of clinical and demographic metadata differed by source and by participant and was supplied without curation.

The CDR3 numbers 15 residues from cysteine through phenylalanine. The CDR3 DNA has 45 bases and is translated from base 1. V lost 4 bases and J lost 3 bases, and the count of bases not matched to a germline gene is 5. CDR1 LGHNA and CDR2 YSLEER are derived from the germline V gene. The receptor was derived from a man in his forties or fifties with acute COVID-19. Input material: PBMCs or T cells enriched from blood (not recorded which). The chain couples TRBV4-3 to TRBJ2-1, with 8 junctional bases fitting TRBD2. Read as DNA, the sequence is TGCGCCAGCAGCCCCGGGACTAGTGGCTACAATGAGCAGTTCTTC. Its translation is CASSPGTSGYNEQFF.